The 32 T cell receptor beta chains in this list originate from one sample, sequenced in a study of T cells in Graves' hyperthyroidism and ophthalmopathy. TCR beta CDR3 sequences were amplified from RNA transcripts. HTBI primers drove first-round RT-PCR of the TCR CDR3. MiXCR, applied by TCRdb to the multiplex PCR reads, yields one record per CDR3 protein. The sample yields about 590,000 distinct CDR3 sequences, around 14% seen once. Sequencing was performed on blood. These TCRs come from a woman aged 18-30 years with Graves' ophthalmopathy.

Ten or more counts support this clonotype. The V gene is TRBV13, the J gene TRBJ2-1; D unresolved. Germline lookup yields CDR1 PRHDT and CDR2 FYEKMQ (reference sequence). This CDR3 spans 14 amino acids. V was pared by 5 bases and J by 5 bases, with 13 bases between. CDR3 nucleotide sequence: TGTGCCAGCAGCGCCAGTCTCGAACACAATGAGCAGTTCTTC. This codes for CASSASLEHNEQFF.

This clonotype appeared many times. In DNA form, the CDR3 reads TGTGGCATACAAAGGGGGGGGGACTATGGCTACACCTTC. The encoded protein is CGIQRGGDYGYTF. The J gene is TRBJ1-2, the V gene TRBV12-3 or TRBV12-4; maybe TRBD1 (6 bases). There are 13 residues in the CDR3.

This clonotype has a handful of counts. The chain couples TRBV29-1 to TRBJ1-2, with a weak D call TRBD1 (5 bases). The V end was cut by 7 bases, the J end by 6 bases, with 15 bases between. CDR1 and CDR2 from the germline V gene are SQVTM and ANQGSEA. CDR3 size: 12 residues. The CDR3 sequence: CSAEGQGHGYTF. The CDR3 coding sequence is TGCAGCGCCGAGGGGCAGGGTCATGGCTACACCTTC.

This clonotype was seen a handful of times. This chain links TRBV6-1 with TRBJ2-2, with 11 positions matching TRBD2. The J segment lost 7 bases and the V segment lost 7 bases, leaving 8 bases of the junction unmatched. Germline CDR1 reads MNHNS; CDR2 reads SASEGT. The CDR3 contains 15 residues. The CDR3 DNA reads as TGTGCCAGCACAAATAGCGGGAGGGCCGTCGGGGAGCTGTTTTTT. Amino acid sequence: CASTNSGRAVGELFF.

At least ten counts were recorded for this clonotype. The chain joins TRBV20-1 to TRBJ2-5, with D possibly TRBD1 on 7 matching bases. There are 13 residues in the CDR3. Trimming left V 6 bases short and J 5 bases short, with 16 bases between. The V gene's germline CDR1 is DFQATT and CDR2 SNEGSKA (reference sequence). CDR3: CSANGQAGETQYF. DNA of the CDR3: TGCAGTGCCAACGGACAGGCGGGGGAGACCCAGTACTTC.

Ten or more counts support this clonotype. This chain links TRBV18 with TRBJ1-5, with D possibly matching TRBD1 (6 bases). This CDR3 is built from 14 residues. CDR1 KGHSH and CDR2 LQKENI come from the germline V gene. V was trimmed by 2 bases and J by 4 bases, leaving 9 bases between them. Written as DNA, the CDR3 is TGTGCCAGCTCACCAGTGGGGGCGAATCAGCCCCAGCATTTT. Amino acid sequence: CASSPVGANQPQHF. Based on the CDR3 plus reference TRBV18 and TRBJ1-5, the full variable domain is NAGVMQNPRHLVRRRGQEARLRCSPMKGHSHVYWYRQLPEEGLKFMVYLQKENIIDESGMPKERFSAEFPKEGPSILRIQQVVRGDSAAYFCASSPVGANQPQHFGDGTRLSIL.

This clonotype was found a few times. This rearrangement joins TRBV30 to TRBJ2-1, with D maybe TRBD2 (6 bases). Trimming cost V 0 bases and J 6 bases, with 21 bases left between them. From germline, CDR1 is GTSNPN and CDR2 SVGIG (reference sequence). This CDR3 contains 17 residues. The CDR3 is CAWSVFGFASASNEQFF. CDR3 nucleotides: TGTGCCTGGAGTGTTTTTGGGTTTGCTAGCGCGAGCAATGAGCAGTTCTTC.

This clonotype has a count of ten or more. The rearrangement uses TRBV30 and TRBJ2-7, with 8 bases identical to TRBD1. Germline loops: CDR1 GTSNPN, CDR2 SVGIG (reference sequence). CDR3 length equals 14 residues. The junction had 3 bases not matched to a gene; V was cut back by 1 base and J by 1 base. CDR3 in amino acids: CAWSGTGLSYEQYF. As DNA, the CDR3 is TGTGCCTGGAGTGGGACAGGGTTATCCTACGAGCAGTACTTC.

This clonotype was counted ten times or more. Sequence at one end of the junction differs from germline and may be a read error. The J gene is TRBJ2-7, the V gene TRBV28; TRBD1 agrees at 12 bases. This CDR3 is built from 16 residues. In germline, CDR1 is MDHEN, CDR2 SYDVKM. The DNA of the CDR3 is TGTACCAGCAGTTCAGGGGGGACAGGGGGCGCCCACGAGCAGTACTTC. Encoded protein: CTSSSGGTGGAHEQYF.

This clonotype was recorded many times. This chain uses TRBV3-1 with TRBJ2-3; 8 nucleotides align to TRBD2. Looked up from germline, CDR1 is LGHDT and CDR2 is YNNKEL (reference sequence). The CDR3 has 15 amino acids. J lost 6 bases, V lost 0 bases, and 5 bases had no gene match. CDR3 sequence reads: CASSQEDAGGDTQYF. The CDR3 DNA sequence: TGTGCCAGCAGCCAAGAAGATGCGGGAGGCGATACGCAGTATTTT.

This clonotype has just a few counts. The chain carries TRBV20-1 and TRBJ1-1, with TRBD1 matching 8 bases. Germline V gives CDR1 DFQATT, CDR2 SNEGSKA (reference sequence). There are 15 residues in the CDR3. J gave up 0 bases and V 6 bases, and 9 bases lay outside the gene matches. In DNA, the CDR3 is TGCAGTGCGATTCGGACAGGGAATCTGAACACTGAAGCTTTCTTT. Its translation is CSAIRTGNLNTEAFF.

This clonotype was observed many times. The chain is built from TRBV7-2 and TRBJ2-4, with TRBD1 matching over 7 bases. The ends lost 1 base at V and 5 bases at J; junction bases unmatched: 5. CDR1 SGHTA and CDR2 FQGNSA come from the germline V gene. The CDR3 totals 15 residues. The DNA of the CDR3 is TGTGCCAGCAGCTTAGACAGGGGCAGGGAAAACATTCAGTACTTC. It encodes CASSLDRGRENIQYF.

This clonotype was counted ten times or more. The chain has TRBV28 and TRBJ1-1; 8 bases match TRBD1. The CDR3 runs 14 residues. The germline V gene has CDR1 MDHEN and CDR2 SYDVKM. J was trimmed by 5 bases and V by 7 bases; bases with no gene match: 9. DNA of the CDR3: TGTGCCAGCATCACAGGACAGGGAGATACTGAAGCTTTCTTT. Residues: CASITGQGDTEAFF.

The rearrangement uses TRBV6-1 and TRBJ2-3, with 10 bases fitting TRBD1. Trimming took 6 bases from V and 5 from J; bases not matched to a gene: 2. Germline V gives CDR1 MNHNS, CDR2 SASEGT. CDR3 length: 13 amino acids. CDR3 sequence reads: CASRTGGKDTQYF. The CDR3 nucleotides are TGTGCCAGCAGGACAGGGGGCAAAGATACGCAGTATTTT.

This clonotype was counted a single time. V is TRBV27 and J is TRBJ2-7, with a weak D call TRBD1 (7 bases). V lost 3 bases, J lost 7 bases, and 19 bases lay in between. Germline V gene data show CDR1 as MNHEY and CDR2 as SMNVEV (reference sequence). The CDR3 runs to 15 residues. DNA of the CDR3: TGTGCCAGCAGTTTTGACCCGACAGGGAGGTTGGAGCAGTACTTC. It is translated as CASSFDPTGRLEQYF.

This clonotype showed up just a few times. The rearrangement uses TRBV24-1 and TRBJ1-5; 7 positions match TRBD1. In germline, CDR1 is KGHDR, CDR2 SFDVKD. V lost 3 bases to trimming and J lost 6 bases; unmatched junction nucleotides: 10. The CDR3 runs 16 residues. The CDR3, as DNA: TGTGCCACCAGTGATAAGACAGGGTTAAACTCTCAGCCCCAGCATTTT. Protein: CATSDKTGLNSQPQHF.

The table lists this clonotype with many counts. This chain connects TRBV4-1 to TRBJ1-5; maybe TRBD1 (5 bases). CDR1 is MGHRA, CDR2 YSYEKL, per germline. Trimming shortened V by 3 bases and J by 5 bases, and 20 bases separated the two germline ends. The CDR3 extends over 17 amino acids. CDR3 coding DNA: TGCGCCAGCAGCCACCCTGGGCGGGGGAAGGCTGATCAGCCCCAGCATTTT. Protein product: CASSHPGRGKADQPQHF.

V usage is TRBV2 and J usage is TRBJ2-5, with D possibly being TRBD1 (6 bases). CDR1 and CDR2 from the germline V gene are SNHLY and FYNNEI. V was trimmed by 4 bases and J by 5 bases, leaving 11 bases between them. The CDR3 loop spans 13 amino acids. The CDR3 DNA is TGTGCCAGCAGTGTCAGGGGCTGGGAGACCCAGTACTTC. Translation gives CASSVRGWETQYF.

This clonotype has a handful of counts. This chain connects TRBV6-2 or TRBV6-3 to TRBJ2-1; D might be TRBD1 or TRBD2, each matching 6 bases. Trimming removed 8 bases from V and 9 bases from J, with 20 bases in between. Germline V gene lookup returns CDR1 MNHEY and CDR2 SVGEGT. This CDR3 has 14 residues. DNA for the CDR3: TGTGCCAGCCGTCTCGCCGGGGGCCGGGGTGAGCAGTTCTTC. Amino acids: CASRLAGGRGEQFF.

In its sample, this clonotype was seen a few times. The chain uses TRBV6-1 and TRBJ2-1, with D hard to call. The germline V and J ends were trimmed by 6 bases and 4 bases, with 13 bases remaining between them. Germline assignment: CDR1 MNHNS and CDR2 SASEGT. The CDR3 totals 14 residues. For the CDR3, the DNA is TGTGCCAGCAGGCAGGTGACTGATTACAATGAGCAGTTCTTC. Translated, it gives CASRQVTDYNEQFF.

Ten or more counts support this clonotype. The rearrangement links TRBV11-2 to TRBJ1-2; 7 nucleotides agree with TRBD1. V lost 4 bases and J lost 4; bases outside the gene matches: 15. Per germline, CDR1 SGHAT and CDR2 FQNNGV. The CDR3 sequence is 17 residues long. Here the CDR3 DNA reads TGTGCCAGCAGCTCCGCTTCGCGGTGGACAGGACGCTATGGCTACACCTTC. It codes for CASSSASRWTGRYGYTF. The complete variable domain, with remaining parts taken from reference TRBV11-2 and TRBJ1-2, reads EAGVAQSPRYKIIEKRQSVAFWCNPISGHATLYWYQQILGQGPKLLIQFQNNGVVDDSQLPKDRFSAERLKGVDSTLKIQPAKLEDSAVYLCASSSASRWTGRYGYTFGSGTRLTVV.

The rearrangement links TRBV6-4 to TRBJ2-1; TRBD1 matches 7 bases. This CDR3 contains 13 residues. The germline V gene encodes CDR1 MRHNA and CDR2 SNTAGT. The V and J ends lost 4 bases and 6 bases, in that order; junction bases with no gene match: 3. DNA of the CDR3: TGTGCCAGCAGTGCTAGGGGGCTCAATGAGCAGTTCTTC. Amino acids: CASSARGLNEQFF.

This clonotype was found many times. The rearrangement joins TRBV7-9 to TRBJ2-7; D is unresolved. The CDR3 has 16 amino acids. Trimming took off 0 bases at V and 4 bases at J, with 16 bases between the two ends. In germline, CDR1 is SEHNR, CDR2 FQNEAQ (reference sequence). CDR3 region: CASSLAQDSAPYEQYF. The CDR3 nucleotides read TGTGCCAGCAGCTTAGCCCAGGATAGTGCCCCGTACGAGCAGTACTTC. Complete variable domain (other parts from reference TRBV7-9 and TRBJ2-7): DTGVSQNPRHKITKRGQNVTFRCDPISEHNRLYWYRQTLGQGPEFLTYFQNEAQLEKSRLLSDRFSAERPKGSFSTLEIQRTEQGDSAMYLCASSLAQDSAPYEQYFGPGTRLTVT.

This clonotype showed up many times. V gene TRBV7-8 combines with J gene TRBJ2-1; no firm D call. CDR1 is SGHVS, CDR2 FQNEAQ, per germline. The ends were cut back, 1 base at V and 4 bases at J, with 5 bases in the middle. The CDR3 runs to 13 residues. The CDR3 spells CASSLVVYNEQFF. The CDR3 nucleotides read TGTGCCAGCAGCTTAGTGGTGTACAATGAGCAGTTCTTC.

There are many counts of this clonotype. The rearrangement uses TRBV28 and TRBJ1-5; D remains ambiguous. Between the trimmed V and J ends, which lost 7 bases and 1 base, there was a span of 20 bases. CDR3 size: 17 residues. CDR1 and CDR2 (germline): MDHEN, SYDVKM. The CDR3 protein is CASTSPLRRESNQPQHF. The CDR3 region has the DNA TGTGCCAGCACCTCCCCTTTAAGAAGGGAGAGCAATCAGCCCCAGCATTTT. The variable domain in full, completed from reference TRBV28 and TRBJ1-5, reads DVKVTQSSRYLVKRTGEKVFLECVQDMDHENMFWYRQDPGLGLRLIYFSYDVKMKEKGDIPEGYSVSREKKERFSLILESASTNQTSMYLCASTSPLRRESNQPQHFGDGTRLSIL.

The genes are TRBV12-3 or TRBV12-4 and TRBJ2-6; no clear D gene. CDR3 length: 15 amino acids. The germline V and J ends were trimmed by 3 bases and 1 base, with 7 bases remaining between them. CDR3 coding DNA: TGTGCCAGCAGTTTCCAGGTTTCTGGGGCCAACGTCCTGACTTTC. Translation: CASSFQVSGANVLTF.

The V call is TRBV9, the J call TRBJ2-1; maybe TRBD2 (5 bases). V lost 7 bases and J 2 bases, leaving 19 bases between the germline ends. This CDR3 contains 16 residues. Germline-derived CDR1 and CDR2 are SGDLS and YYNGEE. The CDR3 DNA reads TGTGCCAGCGCCCCGGACCCACTAGATCCCTACAATGAGCAGTTCTTC. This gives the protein CASAPDPLDPYNEQFF.

CDR3 nucleotide sequence: TGCAGTGCTAGAGAGGAGGGAGACAACACAGATACGCAGTATTTT. It specifies CSAREEGDNTDTQYF. The rearrangement links TRBV20-1 to TRBJ2-3, with D possibly TRBD2 on 6 matching bases. This CDR3 has 15 residues. Looked up from germline, CDR1 is DFQATT and CDR2 is SNEGSKA (reference sequence). V was clipped by 0 bases and J by 2 bases, with 12 bases between them.

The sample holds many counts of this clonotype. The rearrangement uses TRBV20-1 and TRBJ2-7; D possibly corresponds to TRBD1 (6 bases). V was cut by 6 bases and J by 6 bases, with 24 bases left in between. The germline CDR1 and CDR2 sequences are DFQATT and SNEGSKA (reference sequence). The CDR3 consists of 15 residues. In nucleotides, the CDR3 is TGCAGTGCAACCCTAGGGGGTGGAGGCGTCGGCGAGCAGTACTTC. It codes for CSATLGGGGVGEQYF.

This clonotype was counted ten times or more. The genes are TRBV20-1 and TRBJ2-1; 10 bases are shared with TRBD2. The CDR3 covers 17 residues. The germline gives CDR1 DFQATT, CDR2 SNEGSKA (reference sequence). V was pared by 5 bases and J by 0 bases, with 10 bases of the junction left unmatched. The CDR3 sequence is CSAGDTSGMVSYNEQFF. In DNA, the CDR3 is TGCAGTGCTGGTGATACTAGCGGGATGGTCTCCTACAATGAGCAGTTCTTC.

The CDR3 loop is CASSQVRGTEQYF. The CDR3 DNA reads TGCGCCAGCAGCCAAGTACGTGGAACGGAGCAGTACTTC. The rearrangement joins TRBV4-3 to TRBJ2-7; D uncertain. There are 13 residues in the CDR3. V gave up 1 base and J gave up 7 bases, with 11 bases separating them. The germline gives CDR1 LGHNA, CDR2 YSLEER.

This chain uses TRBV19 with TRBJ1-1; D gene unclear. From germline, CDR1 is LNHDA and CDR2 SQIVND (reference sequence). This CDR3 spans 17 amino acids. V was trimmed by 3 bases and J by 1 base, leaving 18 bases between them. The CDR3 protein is CASSMATGRLGNTEAFF. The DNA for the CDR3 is TGTGCCAGTAGTATGGCAACCGGAAGGTTGGGGAACACTGAAGCTTTCTTT.